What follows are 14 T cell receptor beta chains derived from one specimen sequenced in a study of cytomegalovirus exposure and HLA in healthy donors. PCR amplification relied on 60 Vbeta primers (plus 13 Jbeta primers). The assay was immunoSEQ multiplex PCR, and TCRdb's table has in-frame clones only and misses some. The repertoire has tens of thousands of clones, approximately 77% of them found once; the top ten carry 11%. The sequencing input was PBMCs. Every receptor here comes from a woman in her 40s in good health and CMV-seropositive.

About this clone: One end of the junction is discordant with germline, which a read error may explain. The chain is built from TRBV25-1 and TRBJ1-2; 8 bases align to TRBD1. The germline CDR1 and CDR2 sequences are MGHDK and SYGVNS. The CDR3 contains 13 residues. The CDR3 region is CASSYGQGYGYPF. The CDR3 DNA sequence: TGTGCCAGCAGTTACGGACAGGGTTATGGCTACCCCTTC.

This CDR3 is CASSFTIDTEAFF. CDR3 nucleotides: TGTGCCAGCAGCTTTACTATTGACACTGAAGCTTTCTTT. This chain links TRBV11-3 with TRBJ1-1; unclear D gene. Germline CDR1 SGHNT, CDR2 YENEEA. V was pared by 3 bases and J by 3 bases, with 8 bases between. CDR3 length: 13 amino acids.

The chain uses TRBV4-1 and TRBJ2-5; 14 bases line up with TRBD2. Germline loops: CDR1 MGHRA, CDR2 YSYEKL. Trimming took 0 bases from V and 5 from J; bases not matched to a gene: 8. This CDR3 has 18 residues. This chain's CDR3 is CASSQDQGTSGSAETQYF. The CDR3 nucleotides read TGCGCCAGCAGCCAAGATCAAGGGACTAGCGGGAGTGCGGAGACCCAGTACTTC.

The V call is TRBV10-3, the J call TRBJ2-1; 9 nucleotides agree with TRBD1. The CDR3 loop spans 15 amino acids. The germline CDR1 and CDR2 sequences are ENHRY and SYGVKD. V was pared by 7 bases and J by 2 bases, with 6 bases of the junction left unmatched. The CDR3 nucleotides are TGTGCCATCAAGCCCGGGACAGGGACCTACAATGAGCAGTTCTTC. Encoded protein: CAIKPGTGTYNEQFF.

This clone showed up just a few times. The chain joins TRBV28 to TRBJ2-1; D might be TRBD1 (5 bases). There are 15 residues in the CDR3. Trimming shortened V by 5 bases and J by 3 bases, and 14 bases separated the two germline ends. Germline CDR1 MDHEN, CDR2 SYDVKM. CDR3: CASSPVPTDYNEQFF. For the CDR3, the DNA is TGTGCCAGCAGTCCCGTCCCGACAGACTACAATGAGCAGTTCTTC.

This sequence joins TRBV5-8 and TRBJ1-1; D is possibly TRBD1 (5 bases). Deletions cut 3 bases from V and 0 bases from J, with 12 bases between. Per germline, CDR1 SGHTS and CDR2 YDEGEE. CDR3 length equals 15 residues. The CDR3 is CASSWMGQVNTEAFF. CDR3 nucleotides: TGTGCCAGCAGCTGGATGGGGCAGGTGAACACTGAAGCTTTCTTT.

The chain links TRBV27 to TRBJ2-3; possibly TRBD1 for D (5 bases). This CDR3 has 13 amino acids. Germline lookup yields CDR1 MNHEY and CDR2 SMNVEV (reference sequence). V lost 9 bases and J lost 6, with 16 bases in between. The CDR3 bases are TGTGCCAGTCAAGGGGAAGGATGGGATACGCAGTATTTT. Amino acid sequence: CASQGEGWDTQYF.

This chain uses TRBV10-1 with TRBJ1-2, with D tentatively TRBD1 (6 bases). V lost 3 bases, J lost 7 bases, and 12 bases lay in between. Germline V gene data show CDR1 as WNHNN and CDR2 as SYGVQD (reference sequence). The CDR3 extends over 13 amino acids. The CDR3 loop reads CASSDPQTGGYTF. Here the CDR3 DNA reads TGCGCCAGCAGTGACCCCCAGACAGGTGGCTACACCTTC.

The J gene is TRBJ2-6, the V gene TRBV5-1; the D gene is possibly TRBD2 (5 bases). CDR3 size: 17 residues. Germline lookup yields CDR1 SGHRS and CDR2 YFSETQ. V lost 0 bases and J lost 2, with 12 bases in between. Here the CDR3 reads CASSLVEERAGANVLTF. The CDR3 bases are TGCGCCAGCAGCTTGGTGGAGGAGAGGGCTGGGGCCAACGTCCTGACTTTC.

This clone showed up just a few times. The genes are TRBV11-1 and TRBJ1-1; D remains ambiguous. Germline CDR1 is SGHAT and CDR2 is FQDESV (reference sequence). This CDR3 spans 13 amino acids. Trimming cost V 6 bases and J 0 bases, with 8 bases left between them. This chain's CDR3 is CASSFQVNTEAFF. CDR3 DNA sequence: TGTGCCAGCAGTTTTCAGGTGAACACTGAAGCTTTCTTT.

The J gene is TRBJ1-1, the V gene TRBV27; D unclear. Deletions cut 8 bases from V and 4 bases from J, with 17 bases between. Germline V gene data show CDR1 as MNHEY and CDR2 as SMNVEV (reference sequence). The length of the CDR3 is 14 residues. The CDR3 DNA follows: TGTGCCAGCCGCATGGGAGCCGCTCGCACTGAAGCTTTCTTT. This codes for CASRMGAARTEAFF.

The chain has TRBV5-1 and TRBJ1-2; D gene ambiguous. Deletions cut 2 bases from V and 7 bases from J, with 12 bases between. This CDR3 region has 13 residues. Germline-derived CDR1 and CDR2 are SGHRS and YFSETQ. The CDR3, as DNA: TGCGCCAGCAGCTTAGAGGGTCTCGGTGGCTACACCTTC. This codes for CASSLEGLGGYTF. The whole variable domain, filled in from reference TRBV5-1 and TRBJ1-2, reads KAGVTQTPRYLIKTRGQQVTLSCSPISGHRSVSWYQQTPGQGLQFLFEYFSETQRNKGNFPGRFSGRQFSNSRSEMNVSTLELGDSALYLCASSLEGLGGYTFGSGTRLTVV.

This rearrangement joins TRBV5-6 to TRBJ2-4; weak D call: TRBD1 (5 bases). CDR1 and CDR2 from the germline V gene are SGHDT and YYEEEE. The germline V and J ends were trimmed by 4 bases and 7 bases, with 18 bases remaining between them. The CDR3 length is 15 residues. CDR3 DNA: TGTGCCAGCAGCCGCATGGAGCCGACAGTTAACATTCAGTACTTC. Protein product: CASSRMEPTVNIQYF.

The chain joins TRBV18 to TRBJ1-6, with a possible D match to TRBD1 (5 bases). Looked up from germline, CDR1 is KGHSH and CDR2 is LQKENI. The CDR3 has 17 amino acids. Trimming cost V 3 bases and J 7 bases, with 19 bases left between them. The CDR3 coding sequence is TGTGCCAGCTCACCCAAGCAGGAGGGGTCGAGGAATTCACCCCTCCACTTT. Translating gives CASSPKQEGSRNSPLHF.